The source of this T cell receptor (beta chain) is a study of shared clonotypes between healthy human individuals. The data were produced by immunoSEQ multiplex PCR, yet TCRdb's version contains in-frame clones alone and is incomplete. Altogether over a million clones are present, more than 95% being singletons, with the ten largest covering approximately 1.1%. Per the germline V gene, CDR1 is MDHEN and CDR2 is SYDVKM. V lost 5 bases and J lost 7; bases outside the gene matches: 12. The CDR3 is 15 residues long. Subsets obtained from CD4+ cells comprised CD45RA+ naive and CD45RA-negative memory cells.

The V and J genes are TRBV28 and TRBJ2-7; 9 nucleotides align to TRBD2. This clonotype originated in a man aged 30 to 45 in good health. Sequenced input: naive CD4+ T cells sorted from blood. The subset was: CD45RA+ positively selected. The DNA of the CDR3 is TGTGCCAGCAGTGAGCCGGGACTAGCTGCGTGGGAGCAGTACTTC. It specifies CASSEPGLAAWEQYF.